Each of the 6 T cell receptor beta chains below was sequenced from the same sample in a study of somatic mutations in cytotoxic T cells in rheumatoid arthritis. The repertoire was sequenced with immunoSEQ multiplex PCR; TCRdb's copy has only in-frame clones and lacks some. Counted here are about 4,000 clones, 72% occurring once; the ten biggest clones make up over 30%. Sequenced: CD8+ T cells sorted from blood. The receptors were gathered from an adult with rheumatoid arthritis.

This sequence joins TRBV5-8 and TRBJ2-6, with D uncertain. The V end lost 0 bases, the J end lost 0 bases, and 4 bases lay between the germline ends. From germline, CDR1 is SGHTS and CDR2 YDEGEE. The CDR3 length is 15 residues. The CDR3 coding sequence is TGTGCCAGCAGCTTGGACATCTCTGGGGCCAACGTCCTGACTTTC. Its translation is CASSLDISGANVLTF.

The CDR3 loop reads CASSLVEGPSGNTIYF. In DNA form, the CDR3 reads TGTGCCAGCAGCTTGGTTGAGGGCCCCTCTGGAAACACCATATATTTT. The J gene is TRBJ1-3, the V gene TRBV5-5; D is undetermined. Germline assignment: CDR1 SGHKS and CDR2 YYEKEE (reference sequence). Trimming shortened V by 0 bases and J by 0 bases, and 10 bases separated the two germline ends. There are 16 residues in the CDR3.

This chain connects TRBV4-3 to TRBJ2-3; 7 bases fit TRBD1. J gave up 0 bases and V 0 bases, and 0 bases lay outside the gene matches. The CDR3 consists of 15 residues. CDR1 is LGHNA, CDR2 YSLEER, per germline. CDR3 loop: CASSQEGQSTDTQYF. CDR3 nucleotides: TGCGCCAGCAGCCAAGAGGGACAGAGCACAGATACGCAGTATTTT.

The rearrangement uses TRBV11-2 and TRBJ2-5; no firm D call. CDR3 length: 13 amino acids. With 2 bases removed from V and 5 bases from J, the gap between germline ends came to 9 bases. Germline V CDR1 and CDR2: SGHAT, FQNNGV. Here the CDR3 DNA reads TGTGCCAGCAGCTTACGTAGGGTGGAGACCCAGTACTTC. This translates into CASSLRRVETQYF.

To note about this clone: A read error may produce the germline difference seen at one junction end. V is TRBV11-2 and J is TRBJ2-5; 12 nucleotides match TRBD1. Germline CDR1 and CDR2: SGHAT and FQNNGV. This CDR3 spans 13 amino acids. DNA of the CDR3: TGTGCCAGCAGCCCCGGGACAGGGGGCACTTTCCACTTC. This encodes CASSPGTGGTFHF.

The chain carries TRBV2 and TRBJ1-1, with 8 bases fitting TRBD1. The V and J ends lost 5 bases and 5 bases, in that order; junction bases with no gene match: 7. The germline V gene encodes CDR1 SNHLY and CDR2 FYNNEI. The CDR3 contains 14 residues. CDR3 sequence (DNA): TGTGCCAGCAGTCGGACAGGGAGAGGGACTGAAGCTTTCTTT. Its protein product is CASSRTGRGTEAFF.